The next 27 T cell receptor beta chains were all read from a single sample in a study of graft-versus-host responses after intestinal transplantation. Libraries were prepared by immunoSEQ multiplex PCR; TCRdb keeps only in-frame clonotypes and omits some of them. Seen here are about 86,000 clones, 88% observed once, and the top ten hold more than 0.25%. These receptors lack a known antigen. Source: unstimulated CD4+ T cells sorted from spleen or lymph node cells, taken before transplant. Source of these receptors: a human donor who was the organ donor for an intestinal transplant.

The genes are TRBV6-5 and TRBJ2-7; 10 bases agree with TRBD1. Germline CDR1 is MNHEY and CDR2 is SVGAGI. After removal of 6 bases from V and 0 bases from J, the junction contained 5 bases not matched to a gene. The CDR3 runs 15 residues. CDR3: CASRSGTGASYEQYF. CDR3 coding DNA: TGTGCCAGCAGGTCCGGGACAGGGGCCTCCTACGAGCAGTACTTC.

The chain is built from TRBV19 and TRBJ1-2; D gene unclear. Germline V gene lookup returns CDR1 LNHDA and CDR2 SQIVND (reference sequence). This CDR3 is built from 12 residues. V lost 7 bases to trimming and J lost 8 bases, with 14 bases between them. As DNA, the CDR3 is TGTGCCAGTATTGGATGGGAGGGCGGCTACACCTTC. Amino acids: CASIGWEGGYTF.

The rearrangement joins TRBV5-4 to TRBJ2-1, with D perhaps matching TRBD2 (6 bases). This CDR3 spans 16 amino acids. Deletions cut 0 bases from V and 4 bases from J, with 14 bases between. The germline gives CDR1 SGHNT, CDR2 YYREEE (reference sequence). The CDR3 loop is CASSLGAGSGYNEQFF. The CDR3 bases are TGTGCCAGCAGCTTGGGGGCGGGGAGCGGGTACAATGAGCAGTTCTTC.

The chain joins TRBV5-6 to TRBJ1-2; D is uncertain. The germline V gene encodes CDR1 SGHDT and CDR2 YYEEEE. CDR3 length: 12 residues. Trimming shortened V by 4 bases and J by 7 bases, and 11 bases separated the two germline ends. The CDR3 DNA sequence: TGTGCCAGCAGCCCGTTCGGGGTTGGCTACACCTTC. Translation gives CASSPFGVGYTF.

The CDR3 DNA reads as TGTGCCAGCAGTTACTCAGGGGGCTCCTACAATGAGCAGTTCTTC. This gives the protein CASSYSGGSYNEQFF. The rearrangement joins TRBV6-5 to TRBJ2-1; tentative D call: TRBD1 (6 bases). This CDR3 region has 15 residues. Trimming took 0 bases from V and 0 from J, leaving 6 bases between them. From germline, CDR1 is MNHEY and CDR2 SVGAGI.

The rearrangement links TRBV7-8 to TRBJ2-1; 11 bases match TRBD2. Trimming took 7 bases from V and 2 from J; bases not matched to a gene: 4. CDR1 and CDR2 (germline): SGHVS, FQNEAQ. The CDR3 contains 15 residues. CDR3 sequence reads: CASTELAGAYNEQFF. For the CDR3, the DNA is TGTGCCAGCACCGAACTAGCGGGGGCCTACAATGAGCAGTTCTTC.

This clone was seen a single time. The chain recombines TRBV11-2 with TRBJ2-7; D remains unclear. V lost 1 base to trimming and J lost 3 bases, with 13 bases between them. The CDR3 has 15 residues. Germline CDR1 reads SGHAT; CDR2 reads FQNNGV. CDR3 region: CASSLVGARHYEQYF. The CDR3, as DNA: TGTGCCAGCAGCTTAGTAGGCGCGCGGCACTACGAGCAGTACTTC.

CDR3 sequence: CASSRSGRAGETQYF. The CDR3 DNA reads as TGCGCCAGCAGCCGTAGCGGGAGGGCGGGAGAGACCCAGTACTTC. The chain joins TRBV4-1 to TRBJ2-5, with 11 bases lining up with TRBD2. This CDR3 spans 15 amino acids. CDR1 is MGHRA, CDR2 YSYEKL, per germline. The junction had 5 bases not matched to a gene; V was cut back by 4 bases and J by 4 bases.

The V and J genes are TRBV5-1 and TRBJ2-6; no reliable D call. Germline assignment: CDR1 SGHRS and CDR2 YFSETQ. The length of the CDR3 is 16 residues. V lost 3 bases and J 0 bases, leaving 10 bases between the germline ends. The CDR3 here is CASSSRLTSGANVLTF. DNA of the CDR3: TGCGCCAGCAGCTCTCGACTGACCTCTGGGGCCAACGTCCTGACTTTC.

The gene calls are TRBV7-2 and TRBJ2-7, with unresolved D. In germline, CDR1 is SGHTA, CDR2 FQGNSA. CDR3 length: 13 amino acids. The V end was cut by 3 bases, the J end by 4 bases, with 10 bases between. CDR3 in DNA: TGTGCCAGCAGCTTTGCGTGGGCTTACGAGCAGTACTTC. Amino acid sequence: CASSFAWAYEQYF.

The V and J genes are TRBV7-2 and TRBJ2-1, with 8 nucleotides matching TRBD1. The CDR3 has 14 amino acids. Germline V gives CDR1 SGHTA, CDR2 FQGNSA. Trimming at V came to 6 bases and at J to 7 bases, leaving 8 bases not matched to a gene. The CDR3 region has the DNA TGTGCCAGCAGACTGACAGGGGTCTATAATGAGCAGTTCTTC. The encoded protein is CASRLTGVYNEQFF.

This chain connects TRBV6-6 to TRBJ1-4; 8 nucleotides align to TRBD1. The germline V gene has CDR1 MNHNY and CDR2 SVGAGI (reference sequence). After removal of 6 bases from V and 3 bases from J, the junction contained 6 bases not matched to a gene. The length of the CDR3 is 15 residues. CDR3 region: CASSGQGVPNEKLFF. The DNA of the CDR3 is TGTGCCAGCAGCGGACAGGGTGTACCTAATGAAAAACTGTTTTTT.

This chain connects TRBV7-8 to TRBJ2-2, with D uncertain. The CDR3 is made up of 14 amino acids. V lost 5 bases and J 4 bases, leaving 11 bases between the germline ends. Per the germline V gene, CDR1 is SGHVS and CDR2 is FQNEAQ. The CDR3 spells CASSLTWFTGELFF. The DNA of the CDR3 is TGTGCCAGCAGCCTGACTTGGTTCACCGGGGAGCTGTTTTTT.

J is TRBJ1-1 and V is TRBV29-1; 7 bases agree with TRBD1. CDR1 and CDR2 (germline): SQVTM, ANQGSEA. The ends lost 4 bases at V and 1 base at J; junction bases unmatched: 3. CDR3 length equals 13 residues. The CDR3, as DNA: TGCAGCGTTGCACAGGGGAGGAACACTGAAGCTTTCTTT. Translation: CSVAQGRNTEAFF.

This rearrangement joins TRBV7-9 to TRBJ2-1, with 7 nucleotides matching TRBD2. V was clipped by 5 bases and J by 7 bases; unmatched bases: 8. There are 14 residues in the CDR3. Germline CDR1 is SEHNR and CDR2 is FQNEAQ (reference sequence). The CDR3 DNA reads TGTGCCAGCAGCCGGGGAGGGTCGGGTAATGAGCAGTTCTTC. It translates to CASSRGGSGNEQFF.

The chain recombines TRBV5-1 with TRBJ2-1; D might be TRBD2 (5 bases). The CDR3 length is 14 residues. Germline CDR1 is SGHRS and CDR2 is YFSETQ. V lost 7 bases and J lost 6, with 17 bases in between. This chain's CDR3 is CASRRTRTSNEQFF. In DNA, the CDR3 is TGCGCCAGCCGACGGACTCGGACCAGCAATGAGCAGTTCTTC.

The CDR3 nucleotides read TGTGCCAGCAGCTTGTTATCCTACTCCTACGAGCAGTACTTC. Translating gives CASSLLSYSYEQYF. The chain links TRBV5-6 to TRBJ2-7; D is unresolved. This CDR3 has 14 residues. The germline V and J ends were trimmed by 1 base and 0 bases, with 8 bases remaining between them. Germline assignment: CDR1 SGHDT and CDR2 YYEEEE.

The chain recombines TRBV2 with TRBJ2-7; no clear D gene. The CDR3 has 15 amino acids. CDR1 and CDR2 from the germline V gene are SNHLY and FYNNEI. With 1 base removed from V and 2 bases from J, the gap between germline ends came to 12 bases. Written as DNA, the CDR3 is TGTGCCAGCAGTGAAGAAGTCTTATCTACCTACGAGCAGTACTTC. This encodes CASSEEVLSTYEQYF.

This clone was seen more than once but under ten times. J is TRBJ2-7 and V is TRBV10-3, with 7 bases lining up with TRBD2. Germline assignment: CDR1 ENHRY and CDR2 SYGVKD. CDR3 length: 12 residues. The CDR3 DNA follows: TGTGCATTCCAGGGAGGGACCTACGAGCAGTACTTC. Translation: CAFQGGTYEQYF.

This clone was counted only a few times. CDR3 sequence: CASRSTGGHEKLFF. CDR3 bases: TGTGCCAGCAGATCCACAGGGGGTCATGAAAAACTGTTTTTT. This chain uses TRBV6-5 with TRBJ1-4; 8 bases fit TRBD1. From germline, CDR1 is MNHEY and CDR2 SVGAGI. The CDR3 contains 14 residues. V was clipped by 6 bases and J by 6 bases; unmatched bases: 6.

V and J are TRBV7-3 and TRBJ2-1; maybe TRBD2 (5 bases). Germline CDR1 SGHTA, CDR2 FQGTGA. The ends were cut back, 2 bases at V and 0 bases at J, with 11 bases in the middle. The CDR3 is 16 residues long. The DNA of the CDR3 is TGTGCCAGCAGCTTAGGTCAAGCGGCCTCCTACAATGAGCAGTTCTTC. This encodes CASSLGQAASYNEQFF.

This clone is a singleton in its sample. The chain uses TRBV6-6 and TRBJ2-5, with TRBD2 identical over 11 bases. This CDR3 region has 15 residues. Germline CDR1 and CDR2: MNHNY and SVGAGI (reference sequence). The V and J ends lost 5 bases and 4 bases, in that order; junction bases with no gene match: 6. The CDR3 bases are TGTGCCAGCAGTCTATTAGCGGGGGGGCTAGAGACCCAGTACTTC. Protein sequence: CASSLLAGGLETQYF.

The V call is TRBV5-1, the J call TRBJ2-2; possibly TRBD2 for D (6 bases). The CDR3 spans 17 residues. V lost 0 bases to trimming and J lost 0 bases, with 12 bases between them. Germline assignment: CDR1 SGHRS and CDR2 YFSETQ. The CDR3 sequence: CASSLVGGAANTGELFF. CDR3 DNA: TGCGCCAGCAGCTTGGTGGGGGGAGCGGCGAACACCGGGGAGCTGTTTTTT.

This chain uses TRBV28 with TRBJ2-7; TRBD2 might be the D (5 bases). This CDR3 region has 13 residues. The V gene lost 5 bases and the J gene lost 2 bases, with 10 bases spanning the gap. The germline CDR1 and CDR2 sequences are MDHEN and SYDVKM. The CDR3, as DNA: TGTGCCAGCAGTGGGTCGGGGACCTACGAGCAGTACTTC. Translating gives CASSGSGTYEQYF.

The gene calls are TRBV9 and TRBJ1-2; D is unresolved. This CDR3 comprises 13 residues. The V and J ends lost 2 bases and 4 bases respectively, with 9 bases between them. From germline, CDR1 is SGDLS and CDR2 YYNGEE. The CDR3 bases are TGTGCCAGCAGCGTCGAGGGCCGCTATGGCTACACCTTC. Its protein is CASSVEGRYGYTF.

The chain links TRBV4-3 to TRBJ1-2; a weak D match, TRBD1 (5 bases). This CDR3 is 14 amino acids long. V was pared by 0 bases and J by 2 bases, with 7 bases between. Germline V gives CDR1 LGHNA, CDR2 YSLEER. DNA of the CDR3: TGCGCCAGCAGCCAAGATGGGGGGAACTATGGCTACACCTTC. It yields the protein CASSQDGGNYGYTF.

The chain combines TRBV9 with TRBJ2-7; 9 nucleotides agree with TRBD1. Germline values: CDR1 SGDLS, CDR2 YYNGEE. CDR3 length: 15 residues. V gave up 2 bases and J gave up 2 bases; unmatched junction bases: 5. DNA for the CDR3: TGTGCCAGCAGCGTGGAGGGACAGGGCGCCTACGAGCAGTACTTC. This translates into CASSVEGQGAYEQYF.